The rows below give T cell receptor beta chains drawn from one sample of a study of blood T cell repertoires in COVID-19. Clones were read by immunoSEQ multiplex PCR, and TCRdb kept only the in-frame ones, dropping some. The sample holds approximately 220,000 clones; 84% are singletons and the top ten take roughly 2.3%. The sequenced material came from peripheral blood. Receptors originate from a woman in her fifties or sixties with acute or convalescent COVID-19. Both conserved end residues are part of each CDR3. D genes are given only for firm matches. Size values are once, few and many counts, or a class for expanded clones, and some rows have none.

11	-	TRBV2	-	TRBJ1-1	CASSDPSEAFF	TGTGCCAGCAGTGACCCGTCTGAAGCTTTCTTT
17	TRBD1	TRBV6-1	few	TRBJ1-5	CASSEVQGAYSNQPQHF	TGTGCCAGCAGTGAAGTACAGGGGGCTTATAGCAATCAGCCCCAGCATTTT
14	-	TRBV29-1	once	TRBJ1-1	CSVQIQVGNTEAFF	TGCAGCGTTCAAATACAGGTTGGGAACACTGAAGCTTTCTTT
14	TRBD1	TRBV28	few	TRBJ1-2	CASSLKGTGLRYTF	TGTGCCAGCAGTTTAAAGGGGACAGGGCTCCGCTACACCTTC
14	-	TRBV19	-	TRBJ1-6	CASSTGQKNSPLHF	TGTGCCAGTAGTACCGGACAAAAAAATTCACCCCTCCACTTT
17	-	TRBV7-6	-	TRBJ1-3	CASSLARSGGGGNTIYF	TGTGCCAGCAGCTTAGCGCGTTCCGGGGGAGGAGGAAACACCATATATTTT
13	-	TRBV6-1	-	TRBJ2-7	CASSDRGWDEQYF	TGTGCCAGCAGTGACAGGGGTTGGGACGAGCAGTACTTC
12	-	TRBV29-1	-	TRBJ1-2	CSVERQNYGYTF	TGCAGCGTTGAACGACAGAACTATGGCTACACCTTC
13	TRBD1	TRBV5-6	-	TRBJ2-7	CASSSRGQYEQYF	TGTGCCAGCAGCTCGAGGGGGCAGTACGAGCAGTACTTC
15	TRBD1	TRBV30	once	TRBJ2-1	CAWAPLTGGRNEQFF	TGTGCCTGGGCCCCTCTTACAGGGGGACGCAATGAGCAGTTCTTC
16	TRBD1	TRBV3-1/TRBV3-2	-	TRBJ2-7	CASSQDPGQGRNEQYF	TGTGCCAGCAGCCAAGACCCGGGACAGGGTCGCAACGAGCAGTACTTC
15	TRBD2	TRBV5-4	-	TRBJ2-3	CASTPFAGGTDTQYF	TGTGCCAGCACCCCTTTTGCGGGGGGCACAGATACGCAGTATTTT
13	-	TRBV4-1	-	TRBJ1-6	CASSREGNSPLHF	TGCGCCAGCAGCCGGGAGGGGAATTCACCCCTCCACTTT
16	-	TRBV10-3	-	TRBJ1-2	CAISEFGNRGTYGYTF	TGTGCCATCAGTGAATTTGGTAACCGGGGAACATATGGCTACACCTTC
15	-	TRBV6-5	few	TRBJ1-1	CASTDRGGMNTEAFF	TGTGCCAGCACCGACCGGGGGGGGATGAACACTGAAGCTTTCTTT
13	TRBD1	TRBV11-2	-	TRBJ2-7	CASSFGQGNEQYF	TGTGCCAGCAGCTTCGGACAGGGCAACGAGCAGTACTTC
17	-	TRBV11-2	-	TRBJ1-6	CASSLVRHSSYNSPLHF	TGTGCCAGCAGCTTAGTCCGTCATAGCTCCTATAATTCACCCCTCCACTTT
14	-	TRBV28	few	TRBJ1-2	CASSFQGPNYGYTF	TGTGCCAGCAGTTTTCAGGGGCCAAACTATGGCTACACCTTC
14	-	TRBV6-2/TRBV6-3	-	TRBJ2-3	CASSLDRLQDTQYF	TGTGCCAGCAGCCTGGACAGACTCCAAGATACGCAGTATTTT
16	TRBD1	TRBV3-1/TRBV3-2	-	TRBJ1-2	CASSQGTGFVSYGYTF	TGTGCCAGCAGCCAAGGGACAGGCTTTGTGAGCTATGGCTACACCTTC
16	TRBD1	TRBV5-1	-	TRBJ1-1	CASSLSRGTGDTEAFF	TGCGCCAGCAGCTTAAGTCGCGGGACAGGGGACACTGAAGCTTTCTTT
13	-	TRBV27	-	TRBJ2-1	CASSLSISNEQFF	TGTGCCAGCAGTTTATCAATATCCAATGAGCAGTTCTTC
15	TRBD1	TRBV7-2	-	TRBJ1-4	CASSSHRGANEKLFF	TGTGCCAGCAGCTCCCACAGGGGAGCTAATGAAAAACTGTTTTTT
17	-	TRBV21-1	-	TRBJ1-6	CASRKAGNQGHNSPLHF	TGTGCCAGCAGGAAGGCCGGGAATCAGGGGCATAATTCACCCCTCCACTTT
13	-	TRBV5-4	-	TRBJ2-5	CASSLGLQETQYF	TGTGCCAGCAGCTTGGGACTCCAAGAGACCCAGTACTTC